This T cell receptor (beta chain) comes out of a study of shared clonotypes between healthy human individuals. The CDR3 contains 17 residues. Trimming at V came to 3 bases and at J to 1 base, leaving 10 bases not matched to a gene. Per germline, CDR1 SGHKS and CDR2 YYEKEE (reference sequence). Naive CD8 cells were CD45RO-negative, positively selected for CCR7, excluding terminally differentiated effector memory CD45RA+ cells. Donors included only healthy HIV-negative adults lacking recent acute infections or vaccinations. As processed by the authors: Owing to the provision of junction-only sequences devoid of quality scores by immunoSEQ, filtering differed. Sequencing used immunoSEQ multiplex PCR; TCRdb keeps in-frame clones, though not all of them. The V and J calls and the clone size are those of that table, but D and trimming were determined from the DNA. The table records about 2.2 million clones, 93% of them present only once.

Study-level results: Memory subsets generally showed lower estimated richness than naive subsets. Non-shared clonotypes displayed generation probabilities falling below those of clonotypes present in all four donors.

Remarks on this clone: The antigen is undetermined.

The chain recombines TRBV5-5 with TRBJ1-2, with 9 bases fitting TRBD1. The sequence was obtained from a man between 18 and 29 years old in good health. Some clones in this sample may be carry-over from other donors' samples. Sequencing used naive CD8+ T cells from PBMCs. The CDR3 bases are TGTGCCAGCAGCTCGAGGAACCAGGACAGGGGTAACTATGGCTACACCTTC. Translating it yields CASSSRNQDRGNYGYTF. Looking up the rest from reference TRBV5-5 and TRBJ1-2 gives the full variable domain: DAGVTQSPTHLIKTRGQQVTLRCSPISGHKSVSWYQQVLGQGPQFIFQYYEKEERGRGNFPDRFSARQFPNYSSELNVNALLLGDSALYLCASSSRNQDRGNYGYTFGSGTRLTVV.